This TCR beta chain was profiled in a study of monozygotic twins with inflammatory bowel disease. Study findings and constraints: Concordance status among twins (concordant versus discordant) showed no link to repertoire similarity, possibly from limited power.

Remarks on this clonotype: Its antigen is currently unknown.

The germline V gene encodes CDR1 SEHNR and CDR2 FQNEAQ (reference sequence). This CDR3 has 15 amino acids. There were eight separate reactions per sample in which cDNA was made. TCRdb derives one entry per CDR3 protein from the 5' RACE reads, leaving out DNA. In total, the table holds around 200,000 distinct CDR3 sequences. This TCR was recovered from a human donor with ulcerative colitis or Crohn's disease, or a healthy co-twin of an affected twin (not recorded which). Sequencing was performed on blood. The chain recombines TRBV7-9 with TRBJ1-3. CDR3 in amino acids: CASSLSRGSGNTIYF. Full variable domain (outside the CDR3, taken from reference TRBV7-9 and TRBJ1-3): DTGVSQNPRHKITKRGQNVTFRCDPISEHNRLYWYRQTLGQGPEFLTYFQNEAQLEKSRLLSDRFSAERPKGSFSTLEIQRTEQGDSAMYLCASSLSRGSGNTIYFGEGSWLTVV.